These 7 T cell receptor beta chains were all obtained from the same sample, sequenced in a study of Ad26.COV2.S vaccination and SARS-CoV-2 variants. Data came from immunoSEQ multiplex PCR; TCRdb stores just in-frame clones and leaves some out. The table includes roughly 320,000 clones, around 90% detected once. As to treatment: approximately 18 received Ad26.COV2.S at low or high dose, single or two shots; about 5 received placebo; per-sample allocation not given. Sampling was done on day 63 after the first vaccine or placebo injection. The sequenced sample was peripheral blood, obtained in a trial of Ad26.COV2.S vaccine versus placebo. Receptor source: a person aged 18-60 years who received the Ad26.COV2.S COVID-19 vaccine or a placebo.

The chain has TRBV4-1 and TRBJ2-3; D gene ambiguous. Trimming shortened V by 2 bases and J by 2 bases, and 2 bases separated the two germline ends. The CDR3 spans 12 residues. Germline CDR1 MGHRA, CDR2 YSYEKL. CDR3 loop: CASSQPTDTQYF. The CDR3 coding sequence is TGCGCCAGCAGCCAACCCACAGATACGCAGTATTTT.

The chain joins TRBV27 to TRBJ2-1; D is ambiguous. V gave up 5 bases and J gave up 1 base, with 9 bases separating them. CDR1 MNHEY and CDR2 SMNVEV come from the germline V gene (reference sequence). The CDR3 loop spans 14 amino acids. The CDR3 is CASSPSWSYNEQFF. The CDR3 DNA reads as TGTGCCAGCAGTCCCTCATGGTCCTACAATGAGCAGTTCTTC.

V is TRBV7-8 and J is TRBJ2-3, with D perhaps matching TRBD2 (5 bases). Trimming shortened V by 1 base and J by 2 bases, and 7 bases separated the two germline ends. CDR3 length equals 14 residues. The germline V gene has CDR1 SGHVS and CDR2 FQNEAQ. CDR3 sequence: CASSLGEPTDTQYF. The CDR3 DNA is TGTGCCAGCAGCTTAGGGGAGCCCACAGATACGCAGTATTTT. The full variable domain, rest sourced from reference TRBV7-8 and TRBJ2-3, is GAGVSQSPRYKVAKRGQDVALRCDPISGHVSLFWYQQALGQGPEFLTYFQNEAQLDKSGLPSDRFFAERPEGSVSTLKIQRTQQEDSAVYLCASSLGEPTDTQYFGPGTRLTVL.

A single count supports this clone. The chain carries TRBV6-2 or TRBV6-3 and TRBJ2-3; 9 nucleotides agree with TRBD2. CDR3 length equals 15 residues. Losses at the gene ends were 6 bases for V and 2 bases for J; bases not matched to a gene: 6. Germline V gives CDR1 MNHEY, CDR2 SVGEGT. CDR3 sequence: CASSQRGAFTDTQYF. Written as DNA, the CDR3 is TGTGCCAGCAGCCAGCGGGGGGCCTTCACAGATACGCAGTATTTT.

V and J are TRBV19 and TRBJ2-5; TRBD1 aligns across 7 bases. With 7 bases clipped from V and 0 bases from J, the junction kept 5 bases outside the gene matches. Germline values: CDR1 LNHDA, CDR2 SQIVND (reference sequence). The CDR3 length is 14 residues. CDR3 coding DNA: TGTGCCAGTACGGGACAGTGGGACCAAGAGACCCAGTACTTC. As protein: CASTGQWDQETQYF.

DNA of the CDR3: TGTGCCAGCTCACCAAGACACTCCGGAGGGGAGACCCAGTACTTC. Amino acids: CASSPRHSGGETQYF. The chain recombines TRBV18 with TRBJ2-5; possible D gene TRBD2, 6 bases. Trimming took off 2 bases at V and 5 bases at J, with 15 bases between the two ends. Germline V gives CDR1 KGHSH, CDR2 LQKENI. CDR3 length: 15 amino acids.

This clone was counted once. The chain couples TRBV3-1 (or the pseudogene TRBV3-2) to TRBJ1-1; D not resolved. The CDR3 length is 13 residues. The V gene lost 0 bases and the J gene lost 2 bases, with 4 bases spanning the gap. Germline CDR1 is LGHDT and CDR2 is YNNKEL (reference sequence). DNA of the CDR3: TGTGCCAGCAGCCAAGAAGGTAACACTGAAGCTTTCTTT. It translates to CASSQEGNTEAFF.